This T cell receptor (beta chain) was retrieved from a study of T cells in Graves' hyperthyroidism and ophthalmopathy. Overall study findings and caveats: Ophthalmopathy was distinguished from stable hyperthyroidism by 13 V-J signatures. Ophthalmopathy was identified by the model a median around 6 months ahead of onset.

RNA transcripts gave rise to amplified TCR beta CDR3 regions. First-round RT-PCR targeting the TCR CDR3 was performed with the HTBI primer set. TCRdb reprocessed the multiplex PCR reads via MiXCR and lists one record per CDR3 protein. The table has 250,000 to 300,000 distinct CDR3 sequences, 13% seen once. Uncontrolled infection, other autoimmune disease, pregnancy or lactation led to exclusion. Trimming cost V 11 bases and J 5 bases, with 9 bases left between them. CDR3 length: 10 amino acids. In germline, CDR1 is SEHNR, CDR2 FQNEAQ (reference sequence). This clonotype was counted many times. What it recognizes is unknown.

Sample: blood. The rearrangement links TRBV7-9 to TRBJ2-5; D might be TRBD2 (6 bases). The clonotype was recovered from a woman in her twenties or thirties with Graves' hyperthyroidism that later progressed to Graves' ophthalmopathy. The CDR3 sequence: CASAGETQYF. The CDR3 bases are TGTGCCTCCGCGGGGGAGACCCAGTACTTC. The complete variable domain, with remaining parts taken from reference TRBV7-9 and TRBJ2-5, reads DTGVSQNPRHKITKRGQNVTFRCDPISEHNRLYWYRQTLGQGPEFLTYFQNEAQLEKSRLLSDRFSAERPKGSFSTLEIQRTEQGDSAMYLCASAGETQYFGPGTRLLVL.